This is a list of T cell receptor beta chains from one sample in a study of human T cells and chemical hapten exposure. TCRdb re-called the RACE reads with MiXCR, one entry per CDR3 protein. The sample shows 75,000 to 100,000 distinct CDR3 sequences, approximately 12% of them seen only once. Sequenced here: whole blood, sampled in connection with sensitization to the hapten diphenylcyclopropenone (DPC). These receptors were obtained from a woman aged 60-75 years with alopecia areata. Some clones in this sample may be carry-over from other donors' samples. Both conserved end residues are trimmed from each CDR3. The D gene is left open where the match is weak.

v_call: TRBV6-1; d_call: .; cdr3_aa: ASSEVGLGGIQPQH
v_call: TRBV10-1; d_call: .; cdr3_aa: ASRGITGELF
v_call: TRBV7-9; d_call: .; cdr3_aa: ASSYTGSEAF
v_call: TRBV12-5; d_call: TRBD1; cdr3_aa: ASGLGGQGPTEAF
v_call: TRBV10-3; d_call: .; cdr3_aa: AISSGVTAINEKLF
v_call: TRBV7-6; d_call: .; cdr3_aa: ASSPRGSNYGYT
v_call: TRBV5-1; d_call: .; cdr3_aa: ASSLAHLREDTQY
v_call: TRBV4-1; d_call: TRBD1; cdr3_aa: ASSTGQSYGYT
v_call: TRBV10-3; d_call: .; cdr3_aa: AISGSDTQY
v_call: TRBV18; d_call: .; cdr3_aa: ASSPEGTEAF
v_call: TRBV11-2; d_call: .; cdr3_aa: ASSPVAGMGYTEAF
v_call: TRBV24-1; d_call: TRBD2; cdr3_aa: ATSQGLAGNEQF
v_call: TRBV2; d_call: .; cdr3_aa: ASSEMGNTGELF
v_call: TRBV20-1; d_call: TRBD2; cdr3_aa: SARALAGGPYNEQF
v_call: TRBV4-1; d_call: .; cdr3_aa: ASSQKTGRSGYGYT
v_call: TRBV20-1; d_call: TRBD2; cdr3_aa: SARIAGAFRTQY
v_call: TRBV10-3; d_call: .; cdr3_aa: AISESRGTNEKLF
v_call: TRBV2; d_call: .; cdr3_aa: ASSDKTSGQPQH
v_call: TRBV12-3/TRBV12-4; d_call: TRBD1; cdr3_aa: ASSGTVVSNQPQH
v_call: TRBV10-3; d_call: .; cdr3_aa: ATRLESNQPQH
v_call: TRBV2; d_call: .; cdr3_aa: ASSELGANTEAF
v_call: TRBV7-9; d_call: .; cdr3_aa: ASSSWRGRSIGGYT
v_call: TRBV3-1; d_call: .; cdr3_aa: ASSQEGGSPLH
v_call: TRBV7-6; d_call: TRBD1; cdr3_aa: ASSTGQGGSETQY
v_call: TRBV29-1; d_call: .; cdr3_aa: SAPGNVNNEQF
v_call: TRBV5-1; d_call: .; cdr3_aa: ASSLEGARGTEAF
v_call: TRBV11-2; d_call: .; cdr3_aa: ASSPSPYSGNTIY
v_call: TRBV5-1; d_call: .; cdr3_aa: ASSAANTGELF
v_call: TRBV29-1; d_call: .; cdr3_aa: SVLTGTPDTGELF
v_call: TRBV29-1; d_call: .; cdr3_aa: SVIQGQETQY
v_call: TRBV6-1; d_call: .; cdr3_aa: ASSDRRGSSPLH
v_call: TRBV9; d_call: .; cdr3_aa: ASSVYSNEQF
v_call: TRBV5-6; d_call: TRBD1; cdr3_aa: ASSRRQGHTGELF
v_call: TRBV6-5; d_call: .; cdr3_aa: ASRWVGGYT
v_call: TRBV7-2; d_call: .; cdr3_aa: ASSLNGGTGNTIY
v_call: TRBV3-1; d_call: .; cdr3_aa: ASSGLLESQY
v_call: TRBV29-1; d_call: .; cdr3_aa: SVESANYGYT
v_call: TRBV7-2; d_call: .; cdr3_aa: ASSPMTGGAF
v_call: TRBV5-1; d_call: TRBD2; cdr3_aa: ASSSGTSGGRETQY
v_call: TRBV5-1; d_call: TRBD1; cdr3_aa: ASSQGQDLGEQY
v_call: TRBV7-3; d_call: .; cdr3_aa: ASSLIAGSYNEQF
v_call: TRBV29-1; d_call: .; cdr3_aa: SAGDTEAF
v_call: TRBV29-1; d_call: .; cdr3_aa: SVEMGVSYNEQF
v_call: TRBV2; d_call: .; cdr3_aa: ARQQEVSYGYT
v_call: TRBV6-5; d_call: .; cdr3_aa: ASSQTGRNSPLH
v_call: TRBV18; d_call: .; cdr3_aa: ASSPPDSRETQY
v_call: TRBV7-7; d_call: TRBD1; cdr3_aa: ASSFGTGNADTQY
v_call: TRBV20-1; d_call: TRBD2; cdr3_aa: SASNSLAGDTDTQY
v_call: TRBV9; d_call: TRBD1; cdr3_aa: ASSRDRGGEKLF
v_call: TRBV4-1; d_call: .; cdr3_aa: ASSQDWSSYEQY
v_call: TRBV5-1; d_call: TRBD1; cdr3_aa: ASSLVQGAAETQY
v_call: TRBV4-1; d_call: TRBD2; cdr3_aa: ASSSEGGGAWNEQF
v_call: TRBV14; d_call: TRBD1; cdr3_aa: ASSQTGGFNYGYT
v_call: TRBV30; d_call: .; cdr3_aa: AWSVDNYGYT